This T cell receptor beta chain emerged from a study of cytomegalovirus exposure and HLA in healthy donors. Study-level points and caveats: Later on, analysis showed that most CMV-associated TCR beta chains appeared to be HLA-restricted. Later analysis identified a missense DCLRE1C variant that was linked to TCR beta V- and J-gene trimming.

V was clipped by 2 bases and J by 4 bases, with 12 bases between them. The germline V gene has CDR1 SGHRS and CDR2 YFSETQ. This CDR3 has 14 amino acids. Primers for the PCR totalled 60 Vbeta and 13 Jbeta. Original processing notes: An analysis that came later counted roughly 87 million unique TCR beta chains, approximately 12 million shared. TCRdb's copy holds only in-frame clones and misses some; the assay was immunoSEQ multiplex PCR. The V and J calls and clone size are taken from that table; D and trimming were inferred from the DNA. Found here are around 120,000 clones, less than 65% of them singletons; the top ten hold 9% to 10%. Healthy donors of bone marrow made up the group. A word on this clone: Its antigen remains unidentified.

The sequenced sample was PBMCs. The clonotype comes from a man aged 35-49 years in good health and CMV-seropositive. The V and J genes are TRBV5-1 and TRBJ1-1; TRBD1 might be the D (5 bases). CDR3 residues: CASSFSGLGTEAFF. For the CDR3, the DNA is TGCGCCAGCAGCTTTTCAGGGTTGGGCACTGAAGCTTTCTTT.